This TCR beta chain was sequenced in a study of blood T cell repertoires in COVID-19. Study background: There were acute and convalescent COVID-19 samples, and they came from the United States, Italy and Spain. PBMCs, B-cell-depleted T cells, or T cells provided the cDNA or gDNA that made up the material.

As handled by the study authors: How many nucleated cells were present was estimated from reference gene primer amplification. Sequenced by immunoSEQ multiplex PCR; TCRdb stores in-frame clones only, minus some. The V and J calls and the clone size are those of that table, but D and trimming were determined from the DNA. Among a few hundred thousand clones, more than 70% were seen once, and the ten largest hold 1% to 1.5%. Sequencing used peripheral blood. The receptor's source is a woman between 50 and 59 years old with acute or convalescent COVID-19.

In DNA form, the CDR3 reads TGCGCCAGCAGCCCAACAGGGGGTAGCACAGATACGCAGTATTTT. It codes for CASSPTGGSTDTQYF. The genes are TRBV5-1 and TRBJ2-3; 8 nucleotides agree with TRBD1. The CDR3 consists of 15 residues. The junction had 4 bases not matched to a gene; V was cut back by 4 bases and J by 0 bases. Germline-derived CDR1 and CDR2 are SGHRS and YFSETQ.